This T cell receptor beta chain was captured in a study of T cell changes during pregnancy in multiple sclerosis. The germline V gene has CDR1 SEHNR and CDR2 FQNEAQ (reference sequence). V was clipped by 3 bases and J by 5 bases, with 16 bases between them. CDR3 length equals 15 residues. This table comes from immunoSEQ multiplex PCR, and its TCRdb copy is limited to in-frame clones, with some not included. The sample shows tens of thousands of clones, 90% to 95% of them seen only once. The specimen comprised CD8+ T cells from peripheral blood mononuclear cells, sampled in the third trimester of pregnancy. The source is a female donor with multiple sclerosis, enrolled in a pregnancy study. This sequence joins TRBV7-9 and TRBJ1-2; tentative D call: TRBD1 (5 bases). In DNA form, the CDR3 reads TGTGCCAGCAGCTTCGGGGGGTTAGAGTTTTATGGCTACACCTTC. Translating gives CASSFGGLEFYGYTF.